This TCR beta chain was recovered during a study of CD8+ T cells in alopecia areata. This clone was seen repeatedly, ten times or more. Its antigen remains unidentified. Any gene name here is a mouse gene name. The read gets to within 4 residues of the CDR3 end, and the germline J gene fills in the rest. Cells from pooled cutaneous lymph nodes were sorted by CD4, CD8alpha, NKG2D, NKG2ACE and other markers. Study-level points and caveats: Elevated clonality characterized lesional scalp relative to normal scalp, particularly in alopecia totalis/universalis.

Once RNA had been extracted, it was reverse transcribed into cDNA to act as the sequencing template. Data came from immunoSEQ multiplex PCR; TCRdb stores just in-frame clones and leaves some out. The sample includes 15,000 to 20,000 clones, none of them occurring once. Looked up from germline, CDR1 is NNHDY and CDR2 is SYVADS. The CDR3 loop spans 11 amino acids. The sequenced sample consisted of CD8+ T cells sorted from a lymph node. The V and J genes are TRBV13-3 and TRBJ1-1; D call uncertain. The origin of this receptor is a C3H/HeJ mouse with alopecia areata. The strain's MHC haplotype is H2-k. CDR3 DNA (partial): TGTGCCAGCAGTGATACAGTA. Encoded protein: CASSDTV. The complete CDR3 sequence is CASSDTVEVFF.